The present T cell receptor (beta chain) was sequenced within a study of T cell changes during pregnancy in multiple sclerosis. The V gene end was trimmed by 6 bases and the J gene end by 6 bases; junction bases not matched to a gene: 12. The CDR3 consists of 14 residues. In germline, CDR1 is SQVTM, CDR2 ANQGSEA. Method: immunoSEQ multiplex PCR; TCRdb's copy keeps in-frame clones and lacks some. This sample carries around 80,000 clones, about 92% of them seen once, and the ten largest clones take more than 1.4%. V and J are TRBV29-1 and TRBJ2-7, with 9 bases matching TRBD1. Source: peripheral blood, taken before pregnancy. This TCR came from a female donor with multiple sclerosis, enrolled in a pregnancy study. CDR3 protein: CSVTRQGVFREQYF. Here the CDR3 DNA reads TGCAGCGTCACCCGACAGGGGGTGTTTCGCGAGCAGTACTTC.